Following are 17 T cell receptor beta chains from one sample sequenced in a study of glioma-infiltrating T cells. Amplification of TCR alpha and beta CDR3 regions from RNA used iRepertoire nested multiplex PCR. TCRdb redid the calling of the multiplex PCR reads with MiXCR, one entry per CDR3 protein. The sample lists around 180,000 distinct CDR3 sequences, about 40% seen once, with roughly 5.2% in the top ten. Sequencing was carried out using glioma tissue, nonneoplastic brain tissue, or PBMCs (not recorded which). Source of these receptors: a human donor with low-grade glioma or glioblastoma, undergoing nonglioma brain surgery, or in good health (not recorded which).

On this clonotype: No conserved phenylalanine or tryptophan is present at the end of the CDR3, so a read error is the likely explanation. This sequence joins TRBV5-1 and TRBJ2-3, with 7 positions matching TRBD1. Germline-derived CDR1 and CDR2 are SGHRS and YFSETQ. The CDR3 contains 16 residues. The trim removed 0 bases at V and 0 bases at J, leaving 4 bases unmatched. The chain's CDR3 is CASSLEGQPSTDTQYL. The CDR3 nucleotides are TGCGCCAGCAGCTTGGAGGGACAGCCTAGCACAGATACGCAGTATCTT.

This clonotype appeared a few times. This sequence joins TRBV4-1 and TRBJ2-3; maybe TRBD2 (6 bases). CDR1 and CDR2 (germline): MGHRA, YSYEKL. Trimming took 1 base from V and 2 from J, leaving 10 bases between them. The length of the CDR3 is 15 residues. CDR3: CASSQATGVTDTQYF. In DNA, the CDR3 is TGCGCCAGCAGCCAAGCGACGGGAGTCACAGATACGCAGTATTTT.

V is TRBV7-2 and J is TRBJ2-7; TRBD1 aligns across 7 bases. The CDR3 totals 15 residues. V lost 3 bases, J lost 2 bases, and 7 bases stayed unmatched. Germline values: CDR1 SGHTA, CDR2 FQGNSA. The CDR3 DNA reads TGTGCCAGCAGCTTGTCCTCGACAGGGACCTACGAGCAGTACTTC. Protein sequence: CASSLSSTGTYEQYF.

Regarding this clonotype: A much larger clone is a single base away; this may be a read error. The V and J genes are TRBV6-1 and TRBJ2-7; no definite D call. This CDR3 spans 14 amino acids. CDR1 and CDR2 from the germline V gene are MNHNS and SASEGT. The V gene lost 5 bases and the J gene lost 0 bases, with 11 bases spanning the gap. In DNA, the CDR3 is TGTGCCAGCAGTCAAGAATACGACTCCTACGAGCAGTACTTC. This sequence encodes CASSQEYDSYEQYF.

As to this clonotype: Relative to the germline gene, one junction end is altered; a read error may explain this. V is TRBV7-2 and J is TRBJ2-3; D remains ambiguous. CDR1 and CDR2 (germline): SGHTA, FQGNSA. CDR3 length: 15 amino acids. The CDR3 loop is CASRIIEARMDTQYF. DNA of the CDR3: TGTGCCAGCAGAATTATCGAGGCCAGGATGGATACGCAGTACTTT.

The rearrangement links TRBV7-9 to TRBJ1-1, with 9 bases aligning to TRBD1. The length of the CDR3 is 16 residues. V dropped 4 bases and J dropped 0; count of bases not matched to a gene: 6. Germline lookup yields CDR1 SEHNR and CDR2 FQNEAQ (reference sequence). The CDR3 is CASSSPRQGVNTEAFF. The CDR3 DNA follows: TGTGCCAGCAGCTCTCCCAGACAGGGGGTGAACACTGAAGCTTTCTTT.

The gene calls are TRBV7-9 and TRBJ2-7; D possibly corresponds to TRBD1 (5 bases). The germline CDR1 and CDR2 sequences are SEHNR and FQNEAQ (reference sequence). CDR3 length: 14 residues. V lost 2 bases and J 4 bases, leaving 12 bases between the germline ends. The chain's CDR3 is CASSLWTLPYEQYF. CDR3 DNA sequence: TGTGCCAGCAGCTTATGGACACTACCATACGAGCAGTACTTC.

This clonotype was recorded a few times. CDR3: CASSPVVADTQYF. As DNA, the CDR3 is TGTGCCAGCAGCCCGGTGGTGGCAGATACGCAGTATTTT. The V and J genes are TRBV3-1 and TRBJ2-3; D ambiguous. The V gene lost 4 bases and the J gene lost 4 bases, with 9 bases spanning the gap. CDR1 and CDR2 from the germline V gene are LGHDT and YNNKEL (reference sequence). The CDR3 contains 13 residues.

This chain links TRBV4-1 with TRBJ2-1; possibly TRBD2 for D (5 bases). The V gene's germline CDR1 is MGHRA and CDR2 YSYEKL. V was clipped by 2 bases and J by 14 bases, with 25 bases between them. The length of the CDR3 is 16 residues. CDR3 nucleotide sequence: TGCGCCAGCAGCCAACCCGTCAAGCGTGAGGGCCCGGAGAAGTTCTTC. Its translation is CASSQPVKREGPEKFF.

Comment on this clonotype: Germline and junction disagree at one end, which may indicate a read error. The CDR3 loop is CATGQRQHF. The DNA of the CDR3 is TGTGCCACAGGTCAGCGCCAGCATTTT. J is TRBJ1-5 and V is TRBV19; D gene uncertain. CDR1 LNHDA and CDR2 SQIVND come from the germline V gene (reference sequence). The CDR3 runs 9 residues. Drawing the rest from reference TRBV19 and TRBJ1-5, the complete variable domain is DGGITQSPKYLFRKEGQNVTLSCEQNLNHDAMYWYRQDPGQGLRLIYYSQIVNDFQKGDIAEGYSVSREKKESFPLTVTSAQKNPTAFYLCATGQRQHFGDGTRLSIL.

This clonotype was seen ten or more times. The chain employs TRBV6-1 and TRBJ2-2; D is perhaps TRBD2 (5 bases). The CDR3 has 14 amino acids. Trimming stripped 7 bases from V and 0 bases from J, with 9 bases between. Germline CDR1 MNHNS, CDR2 SASEGT. The CDR3 DNA sequence: TGTGCCAGCACTCAGCGGTCGAACACCGGGGAGCTGTTTTTT. Translated: CASTQRSNTGELFF.

As for this clonotype: The CDR3 ends on some other residue instead of the conserved phenylalanine or tryptophan, so this is likely a read error. The chain links TRBV5-4 to TRBJ1-2; the D gene is possibly TRBD1 (5 bases). The CDR3 runs to 14 residues. CDR1 and CDR2 (germline): SGHNT, YYREEE (reference sequence). The V and J ends lost 0 bases and 6 bases respectively, with 12 bases between them. The CDR3 spells CASSLGQNTHGYTL. The CDR3 DNA is TGTGCCAGCAGCTTGGGACAGAACACCCATGGCTACACCTTA.

As concerns this clonotype: A read error may be the cause here, since a much bigger clone is one base away. This chain joins TRBV6-6 and TRBJ2-7; no definite D call. The ends were cut back, 6 bases at V and 2 bases at J, with 8 bases in the middle. The CDR3 runs to 12 residues. Germline V gene lookup returns CDR1 MNHNY and CDR2 SVGAGI (reference sequence). The CDR3 is CASSEYPYEQYF. The CDR3 coding sequence is TGTGCCAGCAGCGAATACCCCTACGAGCAGTACTTC.

The J gene is TRBJ2-3, the V gene TRBV7-2; 10 bases are shared with TRBD1. V shed 8 bases and J 2 bases; nucleotides not matched to a gene: 4. This CDR3 contains 14 residues. Germline V CDR1 and CDR2: SGHTA, FQGNSA. CDR3: CASGGQGVTDTQYF. The CDR3 DNA reads as TGTGCCAGCGGTGGACAGGGGGTCACAGATACGCAGTATTTT.

V gene TRBV7-2 combines with J gene TRBJ2-7, with 13 bases aligning to TRBD2. Germline lookup yields CDR1 SGHTA and CDR2 FQGNSA. This CDR3 contains 16 residues. The J segment lost 1 base and the V segment lost 1 base, leaving 1 base of the junction unmatched. DNA of the CDR3: TGTGCCAGCAGCTTAGGGACTAGCGGGAGTTCCTACGAGCAGTACTTC. This sequence encodes CASSLGTSGSSYEQYF.

V usage is TRBV12-5 and J usage is TRBJ2-1; D is unclear. The CDR3 is 14 amino acids. Germline values: CDR1 LGHNT, CDR2 FRNRAP. Trimming shortened V by 3 bases and J by 8 bases, and 14 bases separated the two germline ends. CDR3 sequence: CASGLWLPRDEQFF. Here the CDR3 DNA reads TGTGCTAGTGGTTTATGGCTCCCCCGCGATGAGCAGTTCTTC.

Note on this clonotype: A single base separates this from a much larger clone, so it may be a read error. This sequence joins TRBV6-1 and TRBJ2-5, with 7 bases lining up with TRBD2. The CDR3 length is 15 residues. Germline V gives CDR1 MNHNS, CDR2 SASEGT. CDR3 in amino acids: CASSEAGLVGETEYF. CDR3 coding DNA: TGTGCCAGCAGTGAAGCAGGACTAGTCGGAGAGACCGAGTACTTC.